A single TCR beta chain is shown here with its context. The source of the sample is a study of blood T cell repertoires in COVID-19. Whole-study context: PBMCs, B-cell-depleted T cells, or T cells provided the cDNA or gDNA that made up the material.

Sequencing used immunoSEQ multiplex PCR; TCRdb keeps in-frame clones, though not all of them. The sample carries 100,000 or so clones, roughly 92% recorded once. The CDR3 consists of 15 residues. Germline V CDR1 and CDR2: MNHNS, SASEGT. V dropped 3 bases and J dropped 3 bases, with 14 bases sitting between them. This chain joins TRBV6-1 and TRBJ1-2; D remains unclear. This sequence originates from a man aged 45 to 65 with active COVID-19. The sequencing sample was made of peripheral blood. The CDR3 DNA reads TGTGCCAGCAGTGAGGCTCTCATGATCTACTATGGCTACACCTTC. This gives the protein CASSEALMIYYGYTF.